The source of this TCR beta chain is a study of blood T cells in healthy people across ages. Overall study findings and caveats: Investigators treated diversity estimates from one million T cells as underestimates.

As to this clonotype: Its matching antigen is unknown.

Then a second PCR, running roughly 7 to 11 cycles, was carried out with a sample-barcoded 5' primer and a J-beta primer mix. TCRdb re-analysed the 5' RACE reads in MiXCR, keeping a single row per CDR3 protein. The sample has about 1,400,000 distinct CDR3 sequences, roughly 40% seen once. This receptor was identified in a woman younger than 30 in good health. The specimen was blood.

CDR3 amino acids: CATSRIQGRGTDTQYF. CDR3 in DNA: TGTGCCACCAGCAGGATCCAGGGGCGAGGTACAGATACGCAGTATTTT. The rearrangement joins TRBV15 to TRBJ2-3; D may be TRBD1 (6 bases). This CDR3 spans 16 amino acids. Trimming stripped 3 bases from V and 3 bases from J, with 16 bases between. The germline gives CDR1 LNHNV, CDR2 YYDKDF (reference sequence). Looking up the rest from reference TRBV15 and TRBJ2-3 gives the full variable domain: DAMVIQNPRYQVTQFGKPVTLSCSQTLNHNVMYWYQQKSSQAPKLLFHYYDKDFNNEADTPDNFQSRRPNTSFCFLDIRSPGLGDTAMYLCATSRIQGRGTDTQYFGPGTRLTVL.